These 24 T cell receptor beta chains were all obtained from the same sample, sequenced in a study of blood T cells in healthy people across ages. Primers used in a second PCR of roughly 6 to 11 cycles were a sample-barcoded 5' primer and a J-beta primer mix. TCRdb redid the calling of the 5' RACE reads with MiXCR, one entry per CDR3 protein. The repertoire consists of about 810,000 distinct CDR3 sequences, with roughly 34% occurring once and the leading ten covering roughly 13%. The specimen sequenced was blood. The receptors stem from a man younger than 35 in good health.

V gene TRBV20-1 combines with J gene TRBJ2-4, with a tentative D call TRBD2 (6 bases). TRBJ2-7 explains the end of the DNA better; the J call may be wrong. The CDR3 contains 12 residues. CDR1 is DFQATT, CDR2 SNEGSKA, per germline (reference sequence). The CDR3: CSAPGGELEQYF. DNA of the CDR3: TGCAGTGCCCCCGGGGGAGAACTCGAGCAGTACTTC.

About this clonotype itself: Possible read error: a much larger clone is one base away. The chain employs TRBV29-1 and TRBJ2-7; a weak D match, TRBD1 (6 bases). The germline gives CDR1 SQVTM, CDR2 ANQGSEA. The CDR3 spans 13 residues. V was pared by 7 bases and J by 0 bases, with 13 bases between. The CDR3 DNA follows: TGCAGCGCTAGGACAGTCCTCTCCTACGAGCAGTACTTC. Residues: CSARTVLSYEQYF.

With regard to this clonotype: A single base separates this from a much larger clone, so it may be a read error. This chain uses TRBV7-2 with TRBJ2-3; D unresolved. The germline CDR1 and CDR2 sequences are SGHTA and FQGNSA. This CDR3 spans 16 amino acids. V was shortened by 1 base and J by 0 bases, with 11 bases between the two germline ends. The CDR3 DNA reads TGTGCCAGCAGCTTAGTCGGCGCGATCAGCACAGATACGCAGTATTTT. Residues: CASSLVGAISTDTQYF.

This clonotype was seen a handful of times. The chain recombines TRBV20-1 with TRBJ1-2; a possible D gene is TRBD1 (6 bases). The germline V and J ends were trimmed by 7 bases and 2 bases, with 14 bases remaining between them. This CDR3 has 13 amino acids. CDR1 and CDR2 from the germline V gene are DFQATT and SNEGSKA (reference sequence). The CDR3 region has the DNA TGCAGTGGATCTTCCGACAGGAACTATGGCTACACCTTC. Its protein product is CSGSSDRNYGYTF.

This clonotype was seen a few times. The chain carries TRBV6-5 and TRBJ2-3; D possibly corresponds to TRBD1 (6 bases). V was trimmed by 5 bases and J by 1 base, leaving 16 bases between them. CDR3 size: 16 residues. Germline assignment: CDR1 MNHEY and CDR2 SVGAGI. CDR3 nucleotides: TGTGCCAGCAGTCCCTCCCAGGGGTTGGGCACAGATACGCAGTATTTT. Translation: CASSPSQGLGTDTQYF.

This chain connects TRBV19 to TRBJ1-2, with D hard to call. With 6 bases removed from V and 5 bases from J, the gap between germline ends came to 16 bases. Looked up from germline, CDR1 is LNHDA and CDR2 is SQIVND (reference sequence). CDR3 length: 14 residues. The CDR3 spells CASRSVGGLYGYTF. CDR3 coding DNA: TGTGCCAGTAGATCTGTAGGCGGACTGTATGGCTACACCTTC.

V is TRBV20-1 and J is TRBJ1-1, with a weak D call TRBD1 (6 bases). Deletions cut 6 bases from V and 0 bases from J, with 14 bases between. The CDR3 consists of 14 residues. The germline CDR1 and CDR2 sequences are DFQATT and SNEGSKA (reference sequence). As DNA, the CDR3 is TGCAGTGCCCACAAGACAGGAATGAACACTGAAGCTTTCTTT. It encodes CSAHKTGMNTEAFF.

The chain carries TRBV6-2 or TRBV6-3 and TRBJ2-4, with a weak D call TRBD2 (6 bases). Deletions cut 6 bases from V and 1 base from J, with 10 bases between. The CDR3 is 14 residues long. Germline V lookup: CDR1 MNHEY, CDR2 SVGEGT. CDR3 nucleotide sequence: TGTGCCAGCAGCGGGCTAGCGGCCAAAAACATTCAGTACTTC. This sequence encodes CASSGLAAKNIQYF.

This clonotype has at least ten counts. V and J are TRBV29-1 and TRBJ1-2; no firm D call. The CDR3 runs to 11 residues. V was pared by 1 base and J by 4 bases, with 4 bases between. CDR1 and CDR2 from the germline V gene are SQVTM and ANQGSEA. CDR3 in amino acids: CSVEGGYGYTF. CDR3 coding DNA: TGCAGCGTTGAAGGCGGCTATGGCTACACCTTC.

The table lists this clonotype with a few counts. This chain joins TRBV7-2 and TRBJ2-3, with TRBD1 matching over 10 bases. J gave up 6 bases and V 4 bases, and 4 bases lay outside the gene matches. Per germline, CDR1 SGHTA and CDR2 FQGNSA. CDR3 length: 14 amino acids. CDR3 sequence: CASSSGQGGDTQYF. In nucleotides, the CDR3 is TGTGCCAGCAGCTCAGGACAGGGGGGCGATACGCAGTATTTT.

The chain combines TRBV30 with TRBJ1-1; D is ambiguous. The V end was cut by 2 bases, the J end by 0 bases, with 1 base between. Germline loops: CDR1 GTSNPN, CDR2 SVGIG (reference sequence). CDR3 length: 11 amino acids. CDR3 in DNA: TGTGCCTGGAGTATGAACACTGAAGCTTTCTTT. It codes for CAWSMNTEAFF.

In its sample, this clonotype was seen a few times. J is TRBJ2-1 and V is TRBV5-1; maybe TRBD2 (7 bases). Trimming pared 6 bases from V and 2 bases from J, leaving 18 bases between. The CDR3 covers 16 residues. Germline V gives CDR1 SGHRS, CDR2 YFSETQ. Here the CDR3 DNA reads TGCGCCAGCACCACTTCGGGGGGCAGAACCTACAATGAGCAGTTCTTC. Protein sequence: CASTTSGGRTYNEQFF.

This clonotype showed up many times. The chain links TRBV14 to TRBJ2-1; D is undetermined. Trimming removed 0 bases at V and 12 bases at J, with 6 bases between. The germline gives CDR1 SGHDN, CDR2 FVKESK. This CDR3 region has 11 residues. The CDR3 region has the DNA TGTGCCAGCAGCCAAGAGCGGTCGCAGTTCTTC. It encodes CASSQERSQFF. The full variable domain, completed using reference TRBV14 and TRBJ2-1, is EAGVTQFPSHSVIEKGQTVTLRCDPISGHDNLYWYRRVMGKEIKFLLHFVKESKQDESGMPNNRFLAERTGGTYSTLKVQPAELEDSGVYFCASSQERSQFFGPGTRLTVL.

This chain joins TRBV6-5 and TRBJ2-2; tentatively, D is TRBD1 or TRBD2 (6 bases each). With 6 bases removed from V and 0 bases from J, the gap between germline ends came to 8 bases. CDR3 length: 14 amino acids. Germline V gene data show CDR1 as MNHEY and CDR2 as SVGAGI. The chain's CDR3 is CASRRGANTGELFF. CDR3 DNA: TGTGCCAGCAGGAGGGGGGCGAACACCGGGGAGCTGTTTTTT.

The CDR3 sequence: CASSYSGDYGYTF. CDR3 sequence (DNA): TGTGCCAGCAGTTACTCAGGGGACTATGGCTACACCTTC. The chain has TRBV6-6 and TRBJ1-2, with D possibly TRBD1 on 5 matching bases. The germline gives CDR1 MNHNY, CDR2 SVGAGI (reference sequence). V was clipped by 0 bases and J by 3 bases, with 5 bases between them. CDR3 length equals 13 residues.

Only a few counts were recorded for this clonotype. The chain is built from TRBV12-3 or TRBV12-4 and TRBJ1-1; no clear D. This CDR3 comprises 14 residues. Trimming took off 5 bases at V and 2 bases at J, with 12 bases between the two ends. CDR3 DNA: TGTGCCAGCAGTGCTAGGGCTGGAAACACTGAAGCTTTCTTT. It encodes CASSARAGNTEAFF.

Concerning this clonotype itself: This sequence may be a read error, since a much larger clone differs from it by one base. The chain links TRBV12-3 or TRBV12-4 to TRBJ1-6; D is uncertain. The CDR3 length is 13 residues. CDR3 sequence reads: CASSLLDDSPPHF. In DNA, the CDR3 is TGTGCCAGCAGTCTATTGGATGATTCACCCCCCCACTTT.

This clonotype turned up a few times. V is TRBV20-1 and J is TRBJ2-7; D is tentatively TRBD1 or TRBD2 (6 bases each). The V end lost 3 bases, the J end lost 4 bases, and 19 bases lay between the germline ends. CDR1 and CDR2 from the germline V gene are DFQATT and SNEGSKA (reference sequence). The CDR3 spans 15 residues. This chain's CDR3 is CSASDGGRLNYEQYF. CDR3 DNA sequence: TGCAGTGCTAGCGACGGGGGCCGCCTTAATTACGAGCAGTACTTC.

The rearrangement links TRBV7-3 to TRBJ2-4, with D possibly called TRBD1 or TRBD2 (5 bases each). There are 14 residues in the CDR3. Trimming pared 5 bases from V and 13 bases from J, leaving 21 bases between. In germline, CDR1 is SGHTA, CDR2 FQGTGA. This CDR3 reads CASSVGGLGNEQYF. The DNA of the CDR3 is TGTGCCAGCAGCGTTGGGGGATTGGGCAATGAGCAGTACTTC.

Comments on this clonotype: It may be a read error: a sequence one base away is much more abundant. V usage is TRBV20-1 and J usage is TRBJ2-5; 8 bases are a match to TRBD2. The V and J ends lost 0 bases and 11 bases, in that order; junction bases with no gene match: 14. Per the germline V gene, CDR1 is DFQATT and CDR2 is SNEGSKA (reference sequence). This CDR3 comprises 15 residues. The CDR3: CSARDDGSGIDEQYF. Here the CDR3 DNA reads TGCAGTGCTAGAGATGACGGTAGCGGGATCGATGAGCAGTACTTC.

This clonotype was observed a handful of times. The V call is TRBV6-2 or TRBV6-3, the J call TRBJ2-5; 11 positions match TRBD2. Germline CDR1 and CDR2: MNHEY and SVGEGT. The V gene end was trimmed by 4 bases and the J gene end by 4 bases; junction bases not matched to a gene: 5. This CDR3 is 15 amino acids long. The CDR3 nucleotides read TGTGCCAGCAGTTTCCGACTAGCGGGGTTAGAGACCCAGTACTTC. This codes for CASSFRLAGLETQYF.

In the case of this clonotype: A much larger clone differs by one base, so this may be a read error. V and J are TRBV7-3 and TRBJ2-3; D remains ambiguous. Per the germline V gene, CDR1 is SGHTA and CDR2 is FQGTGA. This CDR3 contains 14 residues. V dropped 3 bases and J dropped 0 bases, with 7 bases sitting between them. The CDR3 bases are TGTGCCAGCAGCTTTTGGGCTAGCACAGATACGCAGTATTTT. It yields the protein CASSFWASTDTQYF.

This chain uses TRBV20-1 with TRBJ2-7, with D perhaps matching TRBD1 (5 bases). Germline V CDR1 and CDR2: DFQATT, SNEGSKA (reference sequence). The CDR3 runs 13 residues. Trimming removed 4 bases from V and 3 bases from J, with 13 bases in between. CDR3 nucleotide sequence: TGCAGTGCTACCCAGGACATAAACTACGAGCAGTACTTC. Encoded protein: CSATQDINYEQYF.

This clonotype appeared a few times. The CDR3 here is CASSLARLAGETQYF. CDR3 bases: TGTGCCAGCAGCTTAGCGCGTCTAGCTGGTGAGACCCAGTACTTC. This chain joins TRBV7-2 and TRBJ2-5, with a possible D match to TRBD2 (5 bases). V lost 0 bases, J lost 5 bases, and 13 bases lay in between. Germline CDR1 and CDR2: SGHTA and FQGNSA. This CDR3 is 15 amino acids long.